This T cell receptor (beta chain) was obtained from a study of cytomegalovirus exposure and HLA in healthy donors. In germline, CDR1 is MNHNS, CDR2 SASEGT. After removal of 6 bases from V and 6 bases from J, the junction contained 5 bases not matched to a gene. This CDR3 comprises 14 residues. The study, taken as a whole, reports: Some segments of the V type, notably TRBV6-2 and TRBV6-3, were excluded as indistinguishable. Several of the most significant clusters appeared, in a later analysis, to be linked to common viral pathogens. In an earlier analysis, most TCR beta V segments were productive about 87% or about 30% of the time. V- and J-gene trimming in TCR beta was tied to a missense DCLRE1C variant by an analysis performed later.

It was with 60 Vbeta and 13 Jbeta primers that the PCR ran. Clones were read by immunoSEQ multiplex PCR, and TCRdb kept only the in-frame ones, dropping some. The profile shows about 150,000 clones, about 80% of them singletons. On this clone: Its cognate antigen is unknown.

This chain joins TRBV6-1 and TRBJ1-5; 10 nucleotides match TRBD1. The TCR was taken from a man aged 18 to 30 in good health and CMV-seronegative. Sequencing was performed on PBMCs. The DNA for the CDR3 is TGTGCCAGCAGCTGGGACAGGGGATCTCAGCCCCAGCATTTT. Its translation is CASSWDRGSQPQHF.